This T cell receptor (beta chain) was documented in a study of control samples from healthy donors and cancer patients. The length of the CDR3 is 11 residues. The V end was cut by 1 base, the J end by 7 bases, with 5 bases between. Repertoires were generated with immunoSEQ multiplex PCR, while TCRdb's copy carries only in-frame clones and drops some. This table has around 120,000 clones, about 89% appearing once. The sequence came from a woman aged 18-29 years in good health. The sequencing input was blood. The chain employs TRBV12-3 or TRBV12-4 and TRBJ2-7; D unresolved. The CDR3 spells CASSLGPEQYF. In DNA, the CDR3 is TGTGCCAGCAGTTTAGGCCCGGAGCAGTACTTC.